These T cell receptor beta chains were read from a single sample in a study of shared clonotypes between healthy human individuals. Repertoires were generated with immunoSEQ multiplex PCR, while TCRdb's copy carries only in-frame clones and drops some. The sample yields some 1.5 million clones, 95% to 99% seen once. Sequencing was carried out using naive CD4+ T cells sorted from blood. The origin of the receptors is a man between 25 and 39 years old in good health. CDR3s include the opening cysteine and the closing phenylalanine or tryptophan. Each record gives: V gene, clone size, J gene, D gene, CDR3 protein, CDR3 DNA. The D gene is left open where the match is weak. Rows may omit the clone size; those that give it use once, few, many or a size class.

v_call: TRBV6-5
clone_size: .
j_call: TRBJ1-5
d_call: .
cdr3_aa: CASSGAGHQPQHF
cdr3_nt: TGTGCCAGCAGTGGAGCTGGACATCAGCCCCAGCATTTT

v_call: TRBV20-1
clone_size: .
j_call: TRBJ2-5
d_call: .
cdr3_aa: CSARTGTHSYF
cdr3_nt: TGCAGTGCTAGGACCGGGACCCATAGCTACTTC

v_call: TRBV19
clone_size: .
j_call: TRBJ2-1
d_call: TRBD2
cdr3_aa: CASSRSSSGTNEQFF
cdr3_nt: TGTGCCAGTAGTCGATCATCTAGCGGAACAAATGAGCAGTTCTTC

v_call: TRBV5-6
clone_size: .
j_call: TRBJ2-5
d_call: TRBD1
cdr3_aa: CASSPRTGYQETQYF
cdr3_nt: TGTGCCAGCAGCCCGCGGACAGGGTACCAAGAGACCCAGTACTTC

v_call: TRBV14
clone_size: .
j_call: TRBJ2-2
d_call: .
cdr3_aa: CASSQEVDWRITGELFF
cdr3_nt: TGTGCCAGCAGCCAAGAAGTAGACTGGAGGATCACCGGGGAGCTGTTTTTT

v_call: TRBV27
clone_size: .
j_call: TRBJ1-5
d_call: .
cdr3_aa: CASSGQGPNNQPQHF
cdr3_nt: TGTGCCAGCAGCGGGCAGGGGCCAAACAATCAGCCCCAGCATTTT

v_call: TRBV29-1
clone_size: .
j_call: TRBJ2-7
d_call: .
cdr3_aa: CSTRQDYEQYF
cdr3_nt: TGCAGCACCCGACAGGACTACGAGCAGTACTTC

v_call: TRBV7-2
clone_size: .
j_call: TRBJ1-1
d_call: TRBD1
cdr3_aa: CASSMQGTANTEAFF
cdr3_nt: TGTGCCAGCAGCATGCAAGGGACAGCCAACACTGAAGCTTTCTTT

v_call: TRBV5-1
clone_size: .
j_call: TRBJ2-7
d_call: .
cdr3_aa: CASSLIPQSNSYEQYF
cdr3_nt: TGCGCCAGCAGCTTGATTCCACAGTCTAATTCCTACGAGCAGTACTTC

v_call: TRBV5-1
clone_size: .
j_call: TRBJ1-1
d_call: TRBD1
cdr3_aa: CASSLYRGNMNTEAFF
cdr3_nt: TGCGCCAGCAGCTTGTACAGGGGGAACATGAACACTGAAGCTTTCTTT

v_call: TRBV4-3
clone_size: .
j_call: TRBJ2-2
d_call: TRBD2
cdr3_aa: CASSRIAGNTGELFF
cdr3_nt: TGCGCCAGCAGCCGTATAGCGGGGAACACCGGGGAGCTGTTTTTT

v_call: TRBV27
clone_size: .
j_call: TRBJ1-2
d_call: TRBD1
cdr3_aa: CASRLDRGRNYGYTF
cdr3_nt: TGTGCCAGCAGACTCGACAGGGGCCGTAACTATGGCTACACCTTC

v_call: TRBV28
clone_size: .
j_call: TRBJ2-1
d_call: TRBD2
cdr3_aa: CASTPLSGAPYNEQFF
cdr3_nt: TGTGCCAGCACCCCACTTAGCGGGGCCCCCTACAATGAGCAGTTCTTC

v_call: TRBV9
clone_size: .
j_call: TRBJ2-7
d_call: .
cdr3_aa: CASSLGLLGPEYEQYF
cdr3_nt: TGTGCCAGCAGCCTAGGGCTCTTGGGGCCCGAATACGAGCAGTACTTC

v_call: TRBV4-1
clone_size: .
j_call: TRBJ2-5
d_call: .
cdr3_aa: CASSQEGPAQETQYF
cdr3_nt: TGCGCCAGCAGCCAAGAGGGGCCTGCCCAAGAGACCCAGTACTTC

v_call: TRBV6-6
clone_size: .
j_call: TRBJ1-4
d_call: .
cdr3_aa: CASSPEKSTNEKLFF
cdr3_nt: TGTGCCAGCAGTCCCGAGAAGAGTACTAATGAAAAACTGTTTTTT

v_call: TRBV10-1
clone_size: .
j_call: TRBJ2-1
d_call: .
cdr3_aa: CASSDRIGGSYNEQFF
cdr3_nt: TGCGCCAGCAGTGACAGAATCGGGGGCTCCTACAATGAGCAGTTCTTC

v_call: TRBV25-1
clone_size: .
j_call: TRBJ1-1
d_call: .
cdr3_aa: CASRLTLNTEAFF
cdr3_nt: TGTGCCAGCAGGCTGACATTGAACACTGAAGCTTTCTTT

v_call: TRBV7-2
clone_size: .
j_call: TRBJ2-3
d_call: TRBD2
cdr3_aa: CASSLDGGGLAGTTDTQYF
cdr3_nt: TGTGCCAGCAGCTTAGATGGAGGGGGCCTAGCGGGAACCACAGATACGCAGTATTTT

v_call: TRBV18
clone_size: .
j_call: TRBJ2-6
d_call: TRBD2
cdr3_aa: CASSPGLAGALSGANVLTF
cdr3_nt: TGTGCCAGCTCACCCGGACTAGCGGGAGCTCTCTCTGGGGCCAACGTCCTGACTTTC

v_call: TRBV16
clone_size: .
j_call: TRBJ2-1
d_call: .
cdr3_aa: CASSQPYNEQFF
cdr3_nt: TGTGCCAGCAGCCAGCCATACAATGAGCAGTTCTTC

v_call: TRBV28
clone_size: .
j_call: TRBJ2-1
d_call: TRBD2
cdr3_aa: CASSFGLAGGPYNEQFF
cdr3_nt: TGTGCCAGCAGCTTTGGACTAGCGGGAGGGCCATACAATGAGCAGTTCTTC

v_call: TRBV7-9
clone_size: .
j_call: TRBJ2-1
d_call: TRBD2
cdr3_aa: CASSFGHTGLGDNEQFF
cdr3_nt: TGTGCCAGCAGCTTTGGACATACGGGACTAGGAGACAATGAGCAGTTCTTC

v_call: TRBV7-2
clone_size: .
j_call: TRBJ2-7
d_call: TRBD2
cdr3_aa: CASSLKTSPGALTYEQYF
cdr3_nt: TGTGCCAGCAGCTTAAAGACTAGCCCCGGGGCCCTCACCTACGAGCAGTACTTC

v_call: TRBV11-2
clone_size: .
j_call: TRBJ1-5
d_call: .
cdr3_aa: CASSILSNQPQHF
cdr3_nt: TGTGCCAGCAGCATACTGAGCAATCAGCCCCAGCATTTT

v_call: TRBV6-5
clone_size: .
j_call: TRBJ2-3
d_call: TRBD2
cdr3_aa: CASRTPGLGDTQYF
cdr3_nt: TGTGCCAGCAGAACCCCGGGACTAGGTGATACGCAGTATTTT

v_call: TRBV19
clone_size: .
j_call: TRBJ2-1
d_call: .
cdr3_aa: CASSMSRSNNEQFF
cdr3_nt: TGTGCCAGTAGTATGTCCCGCAGTAACAATGAGCAGTTCTTC

v_call: TRBV7-2
clone_size: .
j_call: TRBJ2-5
d_call: .
cdr3_aa: CASSLVGEETQYF
cdr3_nt: TGTGCCAGCAGCTTAGTTGGGGAGGAGACCCAGTACTTC

v_call: TRBV2
clone_size: .
j_call: TRBJ2-7
d_call: TRBD1
cdr3_aa: CASILDRGNRDEQYF
cdr3_nt: TGTGCCAGCATCCTGGACAGGGGGAATCGGGACGAGCAGTACTTC

v_call: TRBV11-2
clone_size: .
j_call: TRBJ2-3
d_call: TRBD2
cdr3_aa: CASSPGVAGGVTDTQYF
cdr3_nt: TGTGCCAGCAGCCCTGGGGTAGCGGGAGGTGTCACAGATACGCAGTATTTT

v_call: TRBV4-1
clone_size: .
j_call: TRBJ2-1
d_call: TRBD2
cdr3_aa: CASSQDAGGVAEQFF
cdr3_nt: TGCGCCAGCAGCCAAGACGCGGGAGGAGTGGCTGAGCAGTTCTTC

v_call: TRBV10-3
clone_size: .
j_call: TRBJ2-1
d_call: TRBD2
cdr3_aa: CAISISGRAYNEQFF
cdr3_nt: TGTGCCATCAGCATCAGCGGGAGGGCCTACAATGAGCAGTTCTTC

v_call: TRBV14
clone_size: .
j_call: TRBJ2-1
d_call: .
cdr3_aa: CASSHLSGRYNEQFF
cdr3_nt: TGTGCCAGCAGCCATCTTAGCGGTCGGTACAATGAGCAGTTCTTC

v_call: TRBV28
clone_size: .
j_call: TRBJ1-1
d_call: TRBD1
cdr3_aa: CASSRGQGNGAFF
cdr3_nt: TGTGCCAGCAGTAGGGGACAGGGGAACGGAGCTTTCTTT

v_call: TRBV10-3
clone_size: .
j_call: TRBJ1-2
d_call: .
cdr3_aa: CAISGGDGYTF
cdr3_nt: TGTGCCATCAGTGGAGGTGATGGCTACACCTTC

v_call: TRBV11-1
clone_size: once
j_call: TRBJ2-1
d_call: TRBD1
cdr3_aa: CASSLSRDRVIRNEQFF
cdr3_nt: TGTGCCAGCAGCCTGTCCCGGGACAGGGTAATACGCAATGAGCAGTTCTTC

v_call: TRBV19
clone_size: .
j_call: TRBJ1-1
d_call: .
cdr3_aa: CASSHMGGAFF
cdr3_nt: TGTGCCAGTAGCCATATGGGGGGGGCTTTCTTT

v_call: TRBV11-3
clone_size: .
j_call: TRBJ2-2
d_call: .
cdr3_aa: CASSLDIRDSGELFF
cdr3_nt: TGTGCCAGCAGCTTAGACATCAGGGATTCCGGGGAGCTGTTTTTT

v_call: TRBV7-9
clone_size: .
j_call: TRBJ2-3
d_call: TRBD2
cdr3_aa: CASTRGGVDTQYF
cdr3_nt: TGTGCCAGCACCCGGGGGGGGGTAGATACGCAGTATTTT

v_call: TRBV2
clone_size: .
j_call: TRBJ1-2
d_call: .
cdr3_aa: CASGLSNYGYTF
cdr3_nt: TGTGCCAGCGGGCTCTCTAACTATGGCTACACCTTC

v_call: TRBV28
clone_size: .
j_call: TRBJ2-7
d_call: .
cdr3_aa: CATTPPGASGNPYEQYF
cdr3_nt: TGTGCCACCACCCCACCGGGGGCTAGCGGTAACCCCTACGAGCAGTACTTC

v_call: TRBV7-8
clone_size: once
j_call: TRBJ2-1
d_call: TRBD2
cdr3_aa: CASSLGLAGGPYEQFF
cdr3_nt: TGTGCCAGCAGCTTAGGGTTAGCGGGAGGGCCCTATGAGCAGTTCTTC

v_call: TRBV10-3
clone_size: once
j_call: TRBJ2-7
d_call: TRBD1
cdr3_aa: CAIRRTGTGGPYEQYF
cdr3_nt: TGTGCCATCAGACGCACCGGGACAGGGGGCCCATACGAGCAGTACTTC

v_call: TRBV19
clone_size: .
j_call: TRBJ2-3
d_call: TRBD2
cdr3_aa: CASSPLAGGPEDTQYF
cdr3_nt: TGTGCCAGTAGCCCACTAGCGGGAGGGCCGGAAGATACGCAGTATTTT

v_call: TRBV4-3
clone_size: .
j_call: TRBJ2-1
d_call: TRBD2
cdr3_aa: CASSLLTSGNEQFF
cdr3_nt: TGCGCCAGCAGCCTATTGACTAGCGGCAATGAGCAGTTCTTC

v_call: TRBV18
clone_size: .
j_call: TRBJ2-7
d_call: TRBD2
cdr3_aa: CASSFSGTREQYF
cdr3_nt: TGTGCCAGCTCATTTAGCGGGACCCGGGAGCAGTACTTC

v_call: TRBV5-1
clone_size: .
j_call: TRBJ2-6
d_call: TRBD1
cdr3_aa: CASSLARGQGSAGANVLTF
cdr3_nt: TGCGCCAGCAGCTTGGCGAGGGGACAGGGAAGCGCTGGGGCCAACGTCCTGACTTTC

v_call: TRBV10-3
clone_size: .
j_call: TRBJ2-5
d_call: .
cdr3_aa: CAINGQIQETQYF
cdr3_nt: TGTGCCATCAATGGGCAAATCCAAGAGACCCAGTACTTC

v_call: TRBV6-1
clone_size: .
j_call: TRBJ1-5
d_call: .
cdr3_aa: CAGRLNSNQPQHF
cdr3_nt: TGTGCAGGACGGCTTAATAGCAATCAGCCCCAGCATTTT

v_call: TRBV18
clone_size: once
j_call: TRBJ1-5
d_call: .
cdr3_aa: CASSRGETGTQPQHF
cdr3_nt: TGTGCCAGCTCACGCGGGGAAACAGGGACCCAGCCCCAGCATTTT

v_call: TRBV7-4
clone_size: .
j_call: TRBJ2-1
d_call: .
cdr3_aa: CASSLEQRVLTDEQFF
cdr3_nt: TGTGCCAGCAGCTTAGAGCAGAGGGTTCTTACGGATGAGCAGTTCTTC

v_call: TRBV4-3
clone_size: .
j_call: TRBJ2-4
d_call: .
cdr3_aa: CASSQSAGGGGRGIQYF
cdr3_nt: TGCGCCAGCAGCCAATCCGCTGGAGGGGGAGGGAGGGGCATTCAGTACTTC

v_call: TRBV6-5
clone_size: .
j_call: TRBJ1-1
d_call: TRBD1
cdr3_aa: CASSPGGRVNTEAFF
cdr3_nt: TGTGCCAGCAGCCCAGGGGGAAGGGTGAACACTGAAGCTTTCTTT

v_call: TRBV19
clone_size: .
j_call: TRBJ1-3
d_call: .
cdr3_aa: CASSMPLSRISGNTIYF
cdr3_nt: TGTGCCAGTAGTATGCCCCTCTCACGGATCTCTGGAAACACCATATATTTT

v_call: TRBV6-5
clone_size: .
j_call: TRBJ2-7
d_call: .
cdr3_aa: CASSGTAGHEQYF
cdr3_nt: TGTGCCAGCAGTGGGACAGCGGGCCACGAGCAGTACTTC